This T cell receptor beta chain was identified during a study of CD8+CD57+ T cells in acquired aplastic anemia. Study details: Each DNA sample taken from sorted CD4+ and CD8+ cells came to around 3.4 ug on average.

The study profiled TCR beta VDJ and CDR3 using genomic DNA as template. TCRdb re-derived calls from the reads in MiXCR, one entry per CDR3 protein. The sample includes about 190,000 distinct CDR3 sequences, about 64% of them seen just once. Overall study findings and caveats: Comparison of patients with controls identified twenty-nine shared CD8+ CDR3 sequences. Levels of CD8+ Simpson's diversity were not significantly distinct in patients versus controls.

CDR1 and CDR2 from the germline V gene are DFQATT and SNEGSKA (reference sequence). This CDR3 is built from 13 residues. Trimming took 5 bases from V and 6 from J, leaving 16 bases between them. With regard to this clonotype: Its target is unknown.

This clonotype was obtained from a human donor with severe aplastic anemia or a healthy control (not recorded which). The rearrangement uses TRBV20-1 and TRBJ1-2; a weak D match, TRBD1 (5 bases). Material for sequencing was sorted CD4+, CD8+, or CD8+CD57+ T cells (not recorded which) from PBMCs. The CDR3 reads CSASRRGTHGYTF. The DNA of the CDR3 is TGCAGTGCTTCTCGTCGCGGGACCCATGGCTACACCTTC.